The 20 T cell receptor beta chains reported below all come from one sample, sequenced in a study of T-cell reconstitution after alpha-beta-depleted transplantation in children. The TCRbeta library incorporated unique molecular identifiers. Each CDR3 protein gets one entry after TCRdb re-called the PCR reads with MiXCR. The profile shows about 610,000 distinct CDR3 sequences, roughly 27% of them singletons. Sequencing used PBMCs, obtained before TCRalphabeta/CD19-depleted stem cell transplant. Receptors were obtained from a boy in the first two years of life with Wiskott-Aldrich syndrome, due to receive a stem cell transplant.

This chain links TRBV28 with TRBJ2-1; 9 bases line up with TRBD2. Germline CDR1 is MDHEN and CDR2 is SYDVKM. This CDR3 has 14 amino acids. The J segment lost 9 bases and the V segment lost 7 bases, leaving 10 bases of the junction unmatched. This chain's CDR3 is CASTVAGAVGEQFF. The DNA of the CDR3 is TGTGCCAGCACCGTAGCGGGAGCGGTGGGTGAGCAGTTCTTC.

This sequence joins TRBV5-6 and TRBJ2-1; D unresolved. Trimming shortened V by 4 bases and J by 9 bases, and 11 bases separated the two germline ends. Per germline, CDR1 SGHDT and CDR2 YYEEEE. CDR3 length: 12 amino acids. CDR3: CASSGVVGEQFF. The CDR3 nucleotides read TGTGCCAGCAGCGGGGTCGTTGGTGAGCAGTTCTTC. The full variable domain, its missing parts supplied by reference TRBV5-6 and TRBJ2-1, is DAGVTQSPTHLIKTRGQQVTLRCSPKSGHDTVSWYQQALGQGPQFIFQYYEEEERQRGNFPDRFSGHQFPNYSSELNVNALLLGDSALYLCASSGVVGEQFFGPGTRLTVL.

This clonotype occurred a few times. V usage is TRBV5-1 and J usage is TRBJ2-5; D could derive from TRBD1 or TRBD2 (5 bases each). The CDR3 extends over 14 amino acids. Germline V lookup: CDR1 SGHRS, CDR2 YFSETQ. The germline V and J ends were trimmed by 4 bases and 1 base, with 11 bases remaining between them. In DNA form, the CDR3 reads TGCGCCAGCAGCCAGGGACGGACCCAAGAGACCCAGTACTTC. Translating gives CASSQGRTQETQYF.

As DNA, the CDR3 is TGCAGCGTCATAGGACAGGGCGGCGAGACCCAGTACTTC. Its protein is CSVIGQGGETQYF. The gene calls are TRBV29-1 and TRBJ2-5; 8 bases map to TRBD1. J gave up 5 bases and V 6 bases, and 8 bases lay outside the gene matches. The CDR3 spans 13 residues. From germline, CDR1 is SQVTM and CDR2 ANQGSEA.

The V gene is TRBV10-3, the J gene TRBJ2-7; D uncertain. The CDR3 consists of 12 residues. In germline, CDR1 is ENHRY, CDR2 SYGVKD. Trimming left V 2 bases short and J 3 bases short, with 5 bases between. The CDR3 nucleotides are TGTGCCATCAGTGAGGAGTTCTACGAGCAGTACTTC. It translates to CAISEEFYEQYF.

This clonotype has just a few counts. V is TRBV5-1 and J is TRBJ2-7; tentative D call: TRBD2 (6 bases). The length of the CDR3 is 15 residues. Germline V gene data show CDR1 as SGHRS and CDR2 as YFSETQ. V shed 5 bases and J shed 2 bases, with 17 bases lying between them. The CDR3 here is CASSSTGTPTYEQYF. DNA of the CDR3: TGCGCCAGCAGTTCAACCGGGACTCCCACCTACGAGCAGTACTTC.

This sequence joins TRBV28 and TRBJ2-7; 10 bases fit TRBD1. Germline V gene lookup returns CDR1 MDHEN and CDR2 SYDVKM. The CDR3 covers 15 residues. After removal of 6 bases from V and 1 base from J, the junction contained 6 bases not matched to a gene. The CDR3 sequence is CASSRTGGMSYEQYF. The CDR3 DNA sequence: TGTGCCAGCAGCCGGACAGGGGGGATGTCCTACGAGCAGTACTTC.

This sequence joins TRBV12-3 or TRBV12-4 and TRBJ2-1, with 10 bases aligning to TRBD1. The trim removed 2 bases at V and 8 bases at J, leaving 6 bases unmatched. CDR3 length: 15 residues. CDR3 sequence: CASSLKGQGYHEQFF. The CDR3 DNA is TGTGCCAGCAGTTTAAAGGGACAGGGGTACCATGAGCAGTTCTTC.

The chain joins TRBV20-1 to TRBJ2-7, with D possibly matching TRBD1 (6 bases). The germline CDR1 and CDR2 sequences are DFQATT and SNEGSKA (reference sequence). This CDR3 is 15 amino acids long. Trimming removed 3 bases at V and 0 bases at J, with 15 bases between. The CDR3 is CSARSRDTYSYEQYF. Written as DNA, the CDR3 is TGCAGTGCTAGGAGTCGGGACACCTACTCCTACGAGCAGTACTTC.

The chain combines TRBV5-1 with TRBJ2-7; TRBD1 aligns across 9 bases. V was clipped by 4 bases and J by 2 bases; unmatched bases: 7. Germline lookup yields CDR1 SGHRS and CDR2 YFSETQ. This CDR3 has 15 residues. CDR3 in amino acids: CASSRLGQGPYEQYF. The CDR3 DNA is TGCGCCAGCAGCCGCCTGGGACAGGGTCCCTACGAGCAGTACTTC.

V usage is TRBV20-1 and J usage is TRBJ1-5; 9 bases are a match to TRBD1. There are 15 residues in the CDR3. V lost 5 bases and J lost 4; bases outside the gene matches: 9. Germline CDR1 is DFQATT and CDR2 is SNEGSKA (reference sequence). CDR3 coding DNA: TGCAGTGCTGTACGGGACAGGGTTAGGAATCAGCCCCAGCATTTT. Protein product: CSAVRDRVRNQPQHF.

In its sample, this clonotype was seen once. The chain recombines TRBV6-6 with TRBJ2-5, with a possible D match to TRBD2 (5 bases). CDR1 MNHNY and CDR2 SVGAGI come from the germline V gene (reference sequence). The CDR3 loop spans 13 amino acids. V was clipped by 5 bases and J by 8 bases, with 15 bases between them. As DNA, the CDR3 is TGTGCCAGCAGTACCAACCCCTCTAGCACCCAGTACTTC. Translation gives CASSTNPSSTQYF.

The rearrangement links TRBV20-1 to TRBJ1-4; possibly TRBD1 for D (5 bases). V lost 6 bases and J lost 4, with 12 bases in between. Looked up from germline, CDR1 is DFQATT and CDR2 is SNEGSKA (reference sequence). There are 13 residues in the CDR3. The CDR3 sequence is CSAPGPYNEKLFF. CDR3 sequence (DNA): TGCAGTGCCCCGGGACCTTATAATGAAAAACTGTTTTTT.

The rearrangement links TRBV14 to TRBJ2-1, with D tentatively TRBD1 (6 bases). CDR1 and CDR2 from the germline V gene are SGHDN and FVKESK. The CDR3 contains 15 residues. The V and J ends lost 4 bases and 2 bases respectively, with 12 bases between them. The CDR3 region is CASSRPRGPYNEQFF. The CDR3 DNA reads as TGTGCCAGCAGCCGGCCCAGGGGTCCCTACAATGAGCAGTTCTTC.

The J gene is TRBJ2-7, the V gene TRBV7-3, with D possibly being TRBD2 (7 bases). The V gene's germline CDR1 is SGHTA and CDR2 FQGTGA. CDR3 length: 14 amino acids. V was cut by 5 bases and J by 5 bases, with 16 bases left in between. The CDR3 nucleotides are TGTGCCAGCAGCCAAGAGGGGGGGACGCACGAGCAGTACTTC. This encodes CASSQEGGTHEQYF.

The V and J genes are TRBV12-3 or TRBV12-4 and TRBJ2-5; 7 bases match TRBD1. The junction had 11 bases not matched to a gene; V was cut back by 5 bases and J by 5 bases. The CDR3 runs 15 residues. The CDR3 region has the DNA TGTGCCAGCAGTCCCAATCATGACAGGGTGGAGACCCAGTACTTC. This codes for CASSPNHDRVETQYF.

This clonotype appeared a few times. The genes are TRBV18 and TRBJ2-5; D is perhaps TRBD1 (6 bases). V lost 2 bases and J lost 4, with 20 bases in between. The length of the CDR3 is 17 residues. Per germline, CDR1 KGHSH and CDR2 LQKENI. CDR3 DNA sequence: TGTGCCAGCTCACCAACACCGCAGGGGATGCGTGGAGAGACCCAGTACTTC. Its translation is CASSPTPQGMRGETQYF.

This clonotype was seen a few times. V usage is TRBV7-6 and J usage is TRBJ2-7, with 8 bases matching TRBD2. The V segment lost 0 bases and the J segment 2 bases; nucleotides outside the gene matches: 12. Germline V CDR1 and CDR2: SGHVS, FNYEAQ. The CDR3 consists of 18 residues. The CDR3 DNA sequence: TGTGCCAGCAGCTTAGCGGCCCCCGGGAGGGGATCTACCTACGAGCAGTACTTC. Residues: CASSLAAPGRGSTYEQYF.

This clonotype came up many times. The J gene is TRBJ2-3, the V gene TRBV5-1, with 7 nucleotides matching TRBD1. The CDR3 extends over 14 amino acids. CDR1 SGHRS and CDR2 YFSETQ come from the germline V gene. V lost 5 bases, J lost 6 bases, and 9 bases stayed unmatched. The CDR3 reads CASSSPGGLDTQYF. The CDR3 DNA follows: TGCGCCAGCAGTTCCCCAGGGGGATTGGATACGCAGTATTTT.

This clonotype was detected a few times. The rearrangement uses TRBV20-1 and TRBJ2-7; 9 nucleotides match TRBD1. The CDR3 covers 12 residues. V was pared by 6 bases and J by 5 bases, with 5 bases of the junction left unmatched. The germline CDR1 and CDR2 sequences are DFQATT and SNEGSKA (reference sequence). CDR3 coding DNA: TGCAGTGCGGACAGGGGAGGGAACGAGCAGTACTTC. This translates into CSADRGGNEQYF.